This T cell receptor beta chain appears in the sequencing data of a study of cytotoxic CD8 clonotypes in ibrutinib-treated CLL. Trimming cost V 4 bases and J 1 base, with 13 bases left between them. The CDR3 extends over 15 amino acids. CDR1 is SGHNT, CDR2 YYREEE, per germline (reference sequence). To note about this clone: Its matching antigen is unknown.

The protocol was immunoSEQ multiplex PCR, while the TCRdb copy is restricted to in-frame clones and leaves out a portion. Of some 65,000 clones listed, approximately 62% are singletons. The study's findings and limits: Clonality was higher at baseline than in age-matched healthy donors and tracked circulating CD8+ T-cell counts.

This TCR came from a human donor with chronic lymphocytic leukemia. Sequencing was performed on PBMCs, taken after 12 months of ibrutinib treatment. The V call is TRBV5-4, the J call TRBJ2-3, with no clear D. DNA of the CDR3: TGTGCCAGCAGCCGGGCGACCTGGGGCACAGATACGCAGTATTTT. Its protein is CASSRATWGTDTQYF.